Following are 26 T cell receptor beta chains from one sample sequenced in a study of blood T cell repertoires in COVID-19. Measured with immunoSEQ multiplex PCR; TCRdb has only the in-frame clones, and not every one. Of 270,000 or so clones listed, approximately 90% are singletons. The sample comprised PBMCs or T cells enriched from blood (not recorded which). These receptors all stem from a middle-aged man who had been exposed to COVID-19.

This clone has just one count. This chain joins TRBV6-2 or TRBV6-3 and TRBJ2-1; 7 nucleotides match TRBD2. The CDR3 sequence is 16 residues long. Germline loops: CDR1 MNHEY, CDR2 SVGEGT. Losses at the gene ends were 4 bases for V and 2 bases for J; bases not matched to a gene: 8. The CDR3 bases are TGTGCCAGCAGTTCCCTAGCGGAGAGAACCTACAATGAGCAGTTCTTC. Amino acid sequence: CASSSLAERTYNEQFF.

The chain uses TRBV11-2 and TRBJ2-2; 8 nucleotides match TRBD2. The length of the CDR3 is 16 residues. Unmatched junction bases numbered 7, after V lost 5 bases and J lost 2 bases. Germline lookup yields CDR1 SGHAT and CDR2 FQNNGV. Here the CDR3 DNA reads TGTGCCAGCAGCGCCCATAGCGGGATAAACACCGGGGAGCTGTTTTTT. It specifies CASSAHSGINTGELFF.

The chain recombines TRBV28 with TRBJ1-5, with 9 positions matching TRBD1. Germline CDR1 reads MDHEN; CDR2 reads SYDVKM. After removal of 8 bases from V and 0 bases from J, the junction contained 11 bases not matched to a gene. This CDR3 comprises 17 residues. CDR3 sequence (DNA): TGTGCCAGCTACTTGGGACAGGGACGGTATAGCAATCAGCCCCAGCATTTT. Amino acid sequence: CASYLGQGRYSNQPQHF.

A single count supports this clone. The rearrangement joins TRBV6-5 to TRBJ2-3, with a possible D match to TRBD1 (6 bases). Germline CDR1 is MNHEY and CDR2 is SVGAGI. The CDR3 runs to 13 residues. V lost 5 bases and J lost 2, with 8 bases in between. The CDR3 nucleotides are TGTGCCAGCAGTACAGGGTACACAGATACGCAGTATTTT. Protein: CASSTGYTDTQYF.

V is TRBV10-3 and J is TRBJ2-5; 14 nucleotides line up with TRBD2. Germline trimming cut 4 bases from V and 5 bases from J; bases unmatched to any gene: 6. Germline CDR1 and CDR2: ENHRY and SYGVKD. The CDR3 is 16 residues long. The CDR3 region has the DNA TGTGCCATCAGTGCCAGACTAGCGGGAGGGGGCGAGACCCAGTACTTC. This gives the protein CAISARLAGGGETQYF.

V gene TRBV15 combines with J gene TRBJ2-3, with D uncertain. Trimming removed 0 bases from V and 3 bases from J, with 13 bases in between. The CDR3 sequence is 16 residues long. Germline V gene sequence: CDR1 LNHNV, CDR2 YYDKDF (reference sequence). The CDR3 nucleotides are TGTGCCACCAGCAGAGATAGCAGCTTCGGGACAGATACGCAGTATTTT. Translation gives CATSRDSSFGTDTQYF.

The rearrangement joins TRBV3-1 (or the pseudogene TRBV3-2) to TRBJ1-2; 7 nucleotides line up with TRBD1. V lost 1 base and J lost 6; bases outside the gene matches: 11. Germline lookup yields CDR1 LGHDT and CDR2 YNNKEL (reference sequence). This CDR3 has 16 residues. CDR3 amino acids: CASSQATGTAIDGYTF. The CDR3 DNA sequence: TGTGCCAGCAGCCAAGCTACCGGGACAGCTATCGATGGCTACACCTTC.

CDR3 nucleotides: TGTGCCAGCAGCTTGCGGCACGTCGGAAACACCATATATTTT. It translates to CASSLRHVGNTIYF. V usage is TRBV7-2 and J usage is TRBJ1-3; D is undetermined. Germline V gene lookup returns CDR1 SGHTA and CDR2 FQGNSA. V dropped 3 bases and J dropped 4 bases, with 10 bases sitting between them. The CDR3 has 14 residues.

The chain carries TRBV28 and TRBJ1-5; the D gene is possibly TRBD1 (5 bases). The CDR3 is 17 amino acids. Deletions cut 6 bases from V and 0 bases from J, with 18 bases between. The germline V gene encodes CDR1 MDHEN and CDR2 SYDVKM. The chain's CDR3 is CASSRLDSILSNQPQHF. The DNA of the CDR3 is TGTGCCAGCAGCCGACTTGACAGCATCCTTAGCAATCAGCCCCAGCATTTT.

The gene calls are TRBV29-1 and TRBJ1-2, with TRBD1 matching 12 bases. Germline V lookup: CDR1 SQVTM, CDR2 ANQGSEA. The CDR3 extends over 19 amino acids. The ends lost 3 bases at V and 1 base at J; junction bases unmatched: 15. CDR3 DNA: TGCAGCGTTGACCAAGGTGGGACAGGGGGCGAGATCATTAACTATGGCTACACCTTC. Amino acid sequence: CSVDQGGTGGEIINYGYTF.

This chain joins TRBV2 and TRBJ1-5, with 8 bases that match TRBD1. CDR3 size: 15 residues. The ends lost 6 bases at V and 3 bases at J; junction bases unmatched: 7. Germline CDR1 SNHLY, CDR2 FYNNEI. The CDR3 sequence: CASRKRTGNNQPQHF. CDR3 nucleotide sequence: TGTGCCAGCAGGAAGAGGACAGGGAACAATCAGCCCCAGCATTTT.

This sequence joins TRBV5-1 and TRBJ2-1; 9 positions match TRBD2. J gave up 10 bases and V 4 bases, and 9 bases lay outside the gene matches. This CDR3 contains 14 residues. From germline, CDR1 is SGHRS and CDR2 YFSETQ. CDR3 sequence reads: CASSRGAREGEQFF. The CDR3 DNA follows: TGCGCCAGCAGCAGAGGGGCGCGGGAGGGCGAGCAGTTCTTC.

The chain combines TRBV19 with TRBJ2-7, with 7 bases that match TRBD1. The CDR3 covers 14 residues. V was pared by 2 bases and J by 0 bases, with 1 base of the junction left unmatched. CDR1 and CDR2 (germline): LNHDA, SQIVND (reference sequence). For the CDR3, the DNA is TGTGCCAGTAGTATAAACAGGGGCTCCTACGAGCAGTACTTC. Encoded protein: CASSINRGSYEQYF.

The CDR3 region is CAWSVYDQPQHF. As DNA, the CDR3 is TGTGCCTGGAGTGTATATGATCAGCCCCAGCATTTT. V is TRBV30 and J is TRBJ1-5; D is uncertain. Germline CDR1 GTSNPN, CDR2 SVGIG (reference sequence). The CDR3 is made up of 12 amino acids. V dropped 0 bases and J dropped 5 bases, with 5 bases sitting between them.

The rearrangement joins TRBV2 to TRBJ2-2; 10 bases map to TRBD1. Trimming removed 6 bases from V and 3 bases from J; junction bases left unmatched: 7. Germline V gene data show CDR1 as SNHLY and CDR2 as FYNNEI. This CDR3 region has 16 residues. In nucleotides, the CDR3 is TGTGCCAGCAGGGACCGGGACAGGGGAGACACCGGGGAGCTGTTTTTT. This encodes CASRDRDRGDTGELFF.

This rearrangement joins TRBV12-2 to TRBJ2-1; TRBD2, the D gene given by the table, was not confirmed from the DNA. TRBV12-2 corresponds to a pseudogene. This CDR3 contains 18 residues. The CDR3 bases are TGTGCAAGTCGCTTCACCACCCTAGCGGGGAGCTCCTACAATGAGCAGTTCTTC. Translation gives CASRFTTLAGSSYNEQFF.

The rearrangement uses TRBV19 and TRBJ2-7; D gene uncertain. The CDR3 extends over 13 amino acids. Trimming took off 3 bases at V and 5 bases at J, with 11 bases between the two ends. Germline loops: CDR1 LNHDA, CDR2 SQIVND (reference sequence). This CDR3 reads CASSISTEHEQYF. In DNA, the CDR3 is TGTGCCAGTAGTATTAGTACTGAGCACGAGCAGTACTTC.

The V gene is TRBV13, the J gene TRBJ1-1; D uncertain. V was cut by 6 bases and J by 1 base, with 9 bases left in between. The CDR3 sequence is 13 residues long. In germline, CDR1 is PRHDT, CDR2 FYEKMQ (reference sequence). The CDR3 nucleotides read TGTGCCAGCAGACACCCAAGGAACACTGAAGCTTTCTTT. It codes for CASRHPRNTEAFF.

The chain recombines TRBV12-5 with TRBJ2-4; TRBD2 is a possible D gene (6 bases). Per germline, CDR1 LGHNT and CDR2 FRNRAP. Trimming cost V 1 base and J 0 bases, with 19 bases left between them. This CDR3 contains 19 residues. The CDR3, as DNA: TGTGCTAGTGGTTTGGGACACTTCAGGGCGGAGGGAGCCAAAAACATTCAGTACTTC. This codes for CASGLGHFRAEGAKNIQYF.

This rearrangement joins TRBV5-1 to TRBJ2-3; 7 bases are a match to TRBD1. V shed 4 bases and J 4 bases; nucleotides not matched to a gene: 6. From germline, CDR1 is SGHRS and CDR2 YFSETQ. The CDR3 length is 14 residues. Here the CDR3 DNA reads TGCGCCAGCAGCGCCCGACAGGGCTCAGATACGCAGTATTTT. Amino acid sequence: CASSARQGSDTQYF.

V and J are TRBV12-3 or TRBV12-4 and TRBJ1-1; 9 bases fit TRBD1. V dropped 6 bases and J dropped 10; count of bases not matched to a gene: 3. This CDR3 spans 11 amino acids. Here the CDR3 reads CASRGTGTAFF. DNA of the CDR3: TGTGCCAGCAGGGGGACAGGGACAGCTTTCTTT.

CDR3 region: CASSKDRVDGELFF. CDR3 nucleotides: TGCGCCAGCAGCAAGGACAGGGTTGACGGGGAGCTGTTTTTT. V gene TRBV5-1 combines with J gene TRBJ2-2, with 8 bases matching TRBD1. V trimming: 4 bases; J trimming: 7 bases; junction bases outside the gene matches: 6. Germline CDR1 and CDR2: SGHRS and YFSETQ. CDR3 size: 14 residues.

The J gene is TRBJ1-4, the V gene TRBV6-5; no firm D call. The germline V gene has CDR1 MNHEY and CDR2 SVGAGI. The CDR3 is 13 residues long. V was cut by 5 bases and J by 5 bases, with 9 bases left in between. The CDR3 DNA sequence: TGTGCCAGCAGTCGTACACAGAATGAAAAACTGTTTTTT. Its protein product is CASSRTQNEKLFF.

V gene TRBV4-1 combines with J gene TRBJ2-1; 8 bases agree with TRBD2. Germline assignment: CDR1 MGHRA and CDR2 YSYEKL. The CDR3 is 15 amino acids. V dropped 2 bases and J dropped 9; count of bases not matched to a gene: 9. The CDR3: CASSQPPGLEGEQFF. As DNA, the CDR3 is TGCGCCAGCAGCCAACCTCCGGGACTAGAGGGTGAGCAGTTCTTC.

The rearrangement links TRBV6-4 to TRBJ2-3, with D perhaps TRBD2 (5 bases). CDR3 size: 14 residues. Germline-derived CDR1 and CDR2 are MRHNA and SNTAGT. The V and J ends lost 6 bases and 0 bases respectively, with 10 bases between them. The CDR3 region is CASSQLGSTDTQYF. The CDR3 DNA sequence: TGTGCCAGCAGCCAACTAGGGAGCACAGATACGCAGTATTTT.

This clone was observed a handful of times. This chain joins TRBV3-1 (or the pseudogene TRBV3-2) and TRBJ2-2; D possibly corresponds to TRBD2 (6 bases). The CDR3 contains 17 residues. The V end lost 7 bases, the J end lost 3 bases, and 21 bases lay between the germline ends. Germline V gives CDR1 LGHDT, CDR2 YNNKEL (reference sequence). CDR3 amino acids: CASTLRGAGRYTGELFF. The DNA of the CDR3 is TGTGCCAGCACCCTCCGAGGAGCGGGCCGTTACACCGGGGAGCTGTTTTTT.